A selection of T cell receptor beta chains follows, all from one sample in a study of PD-1 blockade in classical Hodgkin lymphoma. Some clones are missing from TCRdb's copy, which holds only in-frame ones; the method was immunoSEQ multiplex PCR. Among about 28,000 clones, around nine tenths were seen once, and the ten largest hold 5.5% to 8.5%. Sequences were derived from CD8+ T cells from blood, sampled at baseline. Receptors originate from a human donor with classical Hodgkin lymphoma. Both conserved end residues are trimmed from each CDR3. Each record gives: clone size, V gene, J gene, CDR3 protein. The size of a clone is reported for some rows only, either as once, few or many, or as a class for expanded clones.

clone size: .
V gene: TRBV7-8
J gene: TRBJ2-7
CDR3 protein: ASSGPGLGAYEQY

clone size: .
V gene: TRBV19
J gene: TRBJ2-7
CDR3 protein: ASTKAGEQY

clone size: .
V gene: TRBV25-1
J gene: TRBJ2-7
CDR3 protein: ASSSTSGSPYEQY

clone size: .
V gene: TRBV7-2
J gene: TRBJ2-7
CDR3 protein: ASSLVPRGSYEQY

clone size: .
V gene: TRBV27
J gene: TRBJ1-2
CDR3 protein: ASSFGQGYGYT

clone size: .
V gene: TRBV9
J gene: TRBJ2-1
CDR3 protein: ASSGRTSGRGKYGNEQF

clone size: once
V gene: TRBV11-2
J gene: TRBJ2-7
CDR3 protein: ASSLALPSSYEQY

clone size: .
V gene: TRBV9
J gene: TRBJ1-4
CDR3 protein: ASSVGGSTNEKLF

clone size: few
V gene: TRBV6-1
J gene: TRBJ1-1
CDR3 protein: ASSDLGMNTEAF

clone size: .
V gene: TRBV6-1
J gene: TRBJ1-1
CDR3 protein: ASKDRAWTEAF

clone size: once
V gene: TRBV6-1
J gene: TRBJ2-2
CDR3 protein: ASIQWLAGAGELF

clone size: .
V gene: TRBV10-2
J gene: TRBJ1-3
CDR3 protein: ASRGDRLTSSGNTIY

clone size: .
V gene: TRBV27
J gene: TRBJ2-7
CDR3 protein: ASSFGDGYEQY

clone size: .
V gene: TRBV27
J gene: TRBJ2-7
CDR3 protein: ASKRGTAASVTDEQY

clone size: .
V gene: TRBV5-6
J gene: TRBJ2-6
CDR3 protein: ASSPRRGSGANVLT

clone size: .
V gene: TRBV18
J gene: TRBJ2-7
CDR3 protein: ASSPWDFPYEQY

clone size: .
V gene: TRBV27
J gene: TRBJ2-1
CDR3 protein: ASSLWGDNEQF

clone size: .
V gene: TRBV9
J gene: TRBJ2-1
CDR3 protein: ASQGLAYNEQF

clone size: .
V gene: TRBV9
J gene: TRBJ2-1
CDR3 protein: ASSVGDRGEQF

clone size: .
V gene: TRBV10-2
J gene: TRBJ2-7
CDR3 protein: ASRTGTSGLYEQY

clone size: .
V gene: TRBV28
J gene: TRBJ2-7
CDR3 protein: ASSGRTGIYEQY

clone size: once
V gene: TRBV12-5
J gene: TRBJ1-2
CDR3 protein: ASDQGARNYGYT

clone size: .
V gene: TRBV28
J gene: TRBJ1-2
CDR3 protein: ASSPRDSNYGYT

clone size: .
V gene: TRBV27
J gene: TRBJ1-1
CDR3 protein: ASSLSPTGNTEAF

clone size: .
V gene: TRBV18
J gene: TRBJ2-1
CDR3 protein: ASQTSGGHNEQF

clone size: .
V gene: TRBV11-2
J gene: TRBJ1-4
CDR3 protein: ASSFEGRLATNEKLF

clone size: .
V gene: TRBV11-3
J gene: TRBJ2-5
CDR3 protein: ASSDGTSETQY